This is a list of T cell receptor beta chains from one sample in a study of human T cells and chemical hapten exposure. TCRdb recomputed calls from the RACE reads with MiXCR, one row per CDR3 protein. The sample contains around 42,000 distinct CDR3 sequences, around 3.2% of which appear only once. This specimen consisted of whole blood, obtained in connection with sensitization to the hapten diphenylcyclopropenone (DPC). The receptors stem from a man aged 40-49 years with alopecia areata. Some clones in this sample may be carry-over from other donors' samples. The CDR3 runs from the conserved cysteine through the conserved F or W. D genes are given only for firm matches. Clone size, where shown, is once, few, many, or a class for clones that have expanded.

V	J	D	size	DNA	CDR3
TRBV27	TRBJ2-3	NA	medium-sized	TGTGCCAGCGGAGTATCAGATACGCAGTATTTT	CASGVSDTQYF
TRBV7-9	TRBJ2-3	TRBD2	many	TGTGCCAGCAGCTACGCGACTAGCGGGACAGATACGCAGTATTTT	CASSYATSGTDTQYF
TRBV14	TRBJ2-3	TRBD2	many	TGTGCCAGCAGCCATACGAAGCGGGGGCCTAGCACAGATACGCAGTATTTT	CASSHTKRGPSTDTQYF
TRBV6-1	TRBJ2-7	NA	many	TGTGCCAGCGCGCATTACGAGCAGTACTTC	CASAHYEQYF
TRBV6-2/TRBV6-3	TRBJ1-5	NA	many	TGTGCCAGCAGAGATGGGGCTAATCAGCCCCAGCATTTT	CASRDGANQPQHF
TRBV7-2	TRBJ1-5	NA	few	TGTGCCAGCAGCCCCCGGCCCGGCAATCAGCCCCAGCATTTT	CASSPRPGNQPQHF
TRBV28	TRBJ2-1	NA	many	TGTGCCAGCAGCCGGGACGCAAGCTCCTACAATGAGCAGTTCTTC	CASSRDASSYNEQFF
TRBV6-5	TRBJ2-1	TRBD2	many	TGTGCCAGCAGTTACCGGACTAGCGGGAGAAATGAGCAGTTCTTC	CASSYRTSGRNEQFF
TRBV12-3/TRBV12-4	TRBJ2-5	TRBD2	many	TGTGCCAGCAGTCCAACTAGCGGGCCCATTGCAGAGACCCAGTACTTC	CASSPTSGPIAETQYF
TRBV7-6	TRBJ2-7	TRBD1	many	TGTGCCAGCAGCTTATTCCCCCCGAGCTCTTGGACAGGGGGCAAGGACGAGCAGTACTTC	CASSLFPPSSWTGGKDEQYF
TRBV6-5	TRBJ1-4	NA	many	TGTGCCAGCAGTTCAACCGGGACTCTATGGGAAGTTGAAAAACTGTTTTTT	CASSSTGTLWEVEKLFF
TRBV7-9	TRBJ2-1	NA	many	TGTGCCAGCAGCCCAGGTACCAACAATGAGCAGTTCTTC	CASSPGTNNEQFF
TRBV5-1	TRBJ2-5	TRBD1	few	TGCGCCAGCAGCCAGCTGCCGGGACAGCAAGAGACCCAGTACTTC	CASSQLPGQQETQYF
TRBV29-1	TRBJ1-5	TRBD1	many	TGCAGCGTTGCAGGACAGGAAAATCAGCCCCAGCATTTT	CSVAGQENQPQHF
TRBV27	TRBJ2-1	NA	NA	TGTGCCAGCAGTTTATCATGGGGGCGCGGATATGAGCAGTTCTTC	CASSLSWGRGYEQFF
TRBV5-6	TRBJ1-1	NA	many	TGTGCCAGCAGCCGCTGGTACTTGAACACTGAAGCTTTCTTT	CASSRWYLNTEAFF
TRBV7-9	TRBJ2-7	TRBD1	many	TGTGCCAGCAGCTCACGGGACAGGAAGTACGAGCAGTACTTC	CASSSRDRKYEQYF
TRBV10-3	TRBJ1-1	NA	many	TGTGCCATCAGTGGGCAGGGAGGCACTGAAGCTTTCTTT	CAISGQGGTEAFF
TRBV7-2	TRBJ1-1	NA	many	TGTGCCAGCAGCTCTCAATACAGTGGCACTGAAGCTTTCTTT	CASSSQYSGTEAFF
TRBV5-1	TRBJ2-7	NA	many	TGCGCCAGCAGCTTGGTTTCGGCAGGCGGCTCCTACGAGCAGTACTTC	CASSLVSAGGSYEQYF
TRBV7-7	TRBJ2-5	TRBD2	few	TGTGCCAGCAGCCTAACTAGCGGGAGTGGTGAGACCCAGTACTTC	CASSLTSGSGETQYF
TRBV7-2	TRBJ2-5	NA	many	TGTGCCAGCAGCTTGTACAGCCAAGAGACCCAGTACTTC	CASSLYSQETQYF
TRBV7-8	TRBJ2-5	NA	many	TGTGCCAGCAGCTTCCCTCCCCAGCGTGAGGGGGGAGAGACCCAGTACTTC	CASSFPPQREGGETQYF
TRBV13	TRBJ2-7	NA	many	TGTGCCAGCAGCTCCCCCGGGACCGGAGTCTACGAGCAGTACTTC	CASSSPGTGVYEQYF
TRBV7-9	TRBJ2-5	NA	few	TGTGCCAGCAGCCCGGGCCAAGAGACCCAGTACTTC	CASSPGQETQYF
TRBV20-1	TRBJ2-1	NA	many	TGCAGTGCCGAGGAGGCGGGACCTAGCGATGAGCAGTTCTTC	CSAEEAGPSDEQFF
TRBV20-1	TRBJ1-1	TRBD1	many	TGCAGTCCCCGGGACAGAGTTTTCATGAACACTGAAGCTTTCTTT	CSPRDRVFMNTEAFF
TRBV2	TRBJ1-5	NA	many	TGTGCCAGCAGTGAAGCGAGAGCCCGAGGCAATCAGCCCCAGCATTTT	CASSEARARGNQPQHF
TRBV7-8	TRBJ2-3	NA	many	TGTGCCAGCAGCCCATGGACGGAAAGCACAGATACGCAGTATTTT	CASSPWTESTDTQYF
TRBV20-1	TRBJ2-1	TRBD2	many	TGCAGTGTTGAGGGACTAGATGACAATGAGCAGTTCTTC	CSVEGLDDNEQFF
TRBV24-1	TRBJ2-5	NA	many	TGTGCCACCAGTGATTCGACTCTGAGGACCCAGTACTTC	CATSDSTLRTQYF
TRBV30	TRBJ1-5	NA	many	TGTGCCTGGAGTCTACGATCGAGCAATCAGCCCCAGCATTTT	CAWSLRSSNQPQHF
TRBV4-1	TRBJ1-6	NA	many	TGCGCCAGCAGCCAAGATAAGATGTCGGGGGGCGTCTCCTATAATTCACCCCTCCACTTT	CASSQDKMSGGVSYNSPLHF
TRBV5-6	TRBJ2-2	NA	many	TGTGCCAGCAGGCAGGAGAACACCGGGGAGCTGTTTTTT	CASRQENTGELFF
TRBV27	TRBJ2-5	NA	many	TGTGCCAGCAGTTTAGAGGTGGGAGAGACCCAGTACTTC	CASSLEVGETQYF
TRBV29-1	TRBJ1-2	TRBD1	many	TGCAGCGCCGGACAGGGAGACTATGGCTACACCTTC	CSAGQGDYGYTF
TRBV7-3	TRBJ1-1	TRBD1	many	TGTGCCAGCAGTTCCACAGGGGGCCGGACTGAAGCTTTCTTT	CASSSTGGRTEAFF
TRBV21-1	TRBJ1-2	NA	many	TGTGCCAGCAGTTCGGGACAGACCCTCTATGGCTACACCTTC	CASSSGQTLYGYTF
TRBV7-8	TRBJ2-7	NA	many	TGTGCCAGCAGCCCCCCTAGCCCCGAGCAGTACTTC	CASSPPSPEQYF
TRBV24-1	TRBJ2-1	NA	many	TGTGCCACCAGTGATACCTCTAGAACCGAGGCCGGGGATGAGCAGTTCTTC	CATSDTSRTEAGDEQFF
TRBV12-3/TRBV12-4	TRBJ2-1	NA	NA	TGTGCCAGCAGTCTCAGGGAACCCTCCTACAATGAGCAGTTCTTC	CASSLREPSYNEQFF